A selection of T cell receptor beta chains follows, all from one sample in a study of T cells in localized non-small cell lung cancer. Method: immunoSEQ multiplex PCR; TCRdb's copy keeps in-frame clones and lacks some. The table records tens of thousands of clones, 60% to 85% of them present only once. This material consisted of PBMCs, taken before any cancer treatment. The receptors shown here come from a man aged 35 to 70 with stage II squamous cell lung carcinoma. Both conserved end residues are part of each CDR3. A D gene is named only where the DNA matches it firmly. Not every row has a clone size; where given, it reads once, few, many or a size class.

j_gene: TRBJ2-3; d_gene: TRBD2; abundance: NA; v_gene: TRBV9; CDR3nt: TGTGCCAGCAGCGTAGGAGCGGGGGGGCCCCTTAGCACAGATACGCAGTATTTT; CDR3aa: CASSVGAGGPLSTDTQYF
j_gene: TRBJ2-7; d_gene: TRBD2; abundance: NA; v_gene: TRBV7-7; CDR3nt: TGTGCTAGCAGCCCGACTAGCGGGGCCTACGAGCAGTACTTC; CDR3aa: CASSPTSGAYEQYF
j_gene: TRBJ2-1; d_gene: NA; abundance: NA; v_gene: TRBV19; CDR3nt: TGTGCCAGCAGTACAGAGTTCGGTGAGCAGTTCTTC; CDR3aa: CASSTEFGEQFF
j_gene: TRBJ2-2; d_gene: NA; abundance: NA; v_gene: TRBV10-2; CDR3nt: TGCGCCAGCAGTGAGTCTCCCCCGCCTGGGGGCGGGAGTGGCACCGGGGAGCTGTTTTTT; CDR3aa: CASSESPPPGGGSGTGELFF
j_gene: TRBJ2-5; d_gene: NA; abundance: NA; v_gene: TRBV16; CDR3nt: TGTGCCAGCAGCCAATTGAACCAAGAGACCCAGTACTTC; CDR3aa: CASSQLNQETQYF
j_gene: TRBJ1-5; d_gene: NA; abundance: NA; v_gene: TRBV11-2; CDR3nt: TGTGCCAGCAGCTCACAGGAGAATCAGCCCCAGCATTTT; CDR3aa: CASSSQENQPQHF
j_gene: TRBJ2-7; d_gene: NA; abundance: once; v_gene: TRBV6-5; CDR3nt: TGTGCCAGCAGTTACGGCCAGTACGAGCAGTACTTC; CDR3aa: CASSYGQYEQYF
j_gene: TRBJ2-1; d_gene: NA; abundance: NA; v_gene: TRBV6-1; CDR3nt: TGTGCCAGCATAGGTAGTCTGGATGAGCAGTTCTTC; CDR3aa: CASIGSLDEQFF
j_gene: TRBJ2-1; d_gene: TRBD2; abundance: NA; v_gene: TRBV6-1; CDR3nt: TGTGCCAGCACCACCGGGACTAGCGGCCTCGGAAAGCAGTTCTTC; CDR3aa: CASTTGTSGLGKQFF
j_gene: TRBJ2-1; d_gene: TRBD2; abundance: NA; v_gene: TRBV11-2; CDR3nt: TGTGCCAGCAGCTCCCTCGGACTAGCGGGGGCCCGGAGGAATGAGCAGTTCTTC; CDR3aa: CASSSLGLAGARRNEQFF
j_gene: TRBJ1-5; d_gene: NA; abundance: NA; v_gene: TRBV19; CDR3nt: TGTGCCAGCAGCCCGTTGGGAGGCAATCAGCCCCAGCATTTT; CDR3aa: CASSPLGGNQPQHF
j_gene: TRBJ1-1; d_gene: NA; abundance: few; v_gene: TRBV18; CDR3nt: TGTGCCAGCTCCCTTGGACAATATGGCACTGAAGCTTTCTTT; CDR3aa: CASSLGQYGTEAFF
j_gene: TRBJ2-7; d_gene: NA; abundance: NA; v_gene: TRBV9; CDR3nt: TGTGCCAGCAGCGTAGGGGCGGGGCCTGGGTACGAGCAGTACTTC; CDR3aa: CASSVGAGPGYEQYF
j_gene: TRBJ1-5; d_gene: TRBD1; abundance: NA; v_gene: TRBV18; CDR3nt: TGTGCCAGCTCACCAAGACAGGGGGACAGTCAGCCCCAGCATTTT; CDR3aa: CASSPRQGDSQPQHF
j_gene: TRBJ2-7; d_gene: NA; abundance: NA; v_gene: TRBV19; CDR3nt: TGTGCCAGTAGTATTAGGCCGGGAGACGAGCAGTACTTC; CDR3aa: CASSIRPGDEQYF
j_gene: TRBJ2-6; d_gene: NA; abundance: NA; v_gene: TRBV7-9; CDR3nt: TGTGCCAGCAGCTTCGACCCAGGCTCTGGGGCCAACGTCCTGACTTTC; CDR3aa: CASSFDPGSGANVLTF
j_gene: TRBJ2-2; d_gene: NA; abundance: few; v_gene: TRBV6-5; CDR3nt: TGTGCCAGCAGTTACCCGACAGGGGAGGGCGGGGAGCTGTTTTTT; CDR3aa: CASSYPTGEGGELFF
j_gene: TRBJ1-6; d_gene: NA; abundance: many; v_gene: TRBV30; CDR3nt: TGTGCCTGGAGTGCTACATTCGGCAGGGGAGGTTCACCCCTCCACTTT; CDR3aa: CAWSATFGRGGSPLHF
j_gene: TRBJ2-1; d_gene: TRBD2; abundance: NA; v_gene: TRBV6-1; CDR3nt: TGTGCCAGCAGTAGGCTAGCGGGGGCGGATGAGCAGTTCTTC; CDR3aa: CASSRLAGADEQFF
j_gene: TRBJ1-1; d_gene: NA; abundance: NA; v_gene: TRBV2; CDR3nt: TGTGCCAGCAAAGTATACGCGAACACTGAAGCTTTCTTT; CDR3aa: CASKVYANTEAFF
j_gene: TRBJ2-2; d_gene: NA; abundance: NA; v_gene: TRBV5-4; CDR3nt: TGTGCCAGCAGCCCGCGGGACTTTTTGAACACCGGGGAGCTGTTTTTT; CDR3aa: CASSPRDFLNTGELFF
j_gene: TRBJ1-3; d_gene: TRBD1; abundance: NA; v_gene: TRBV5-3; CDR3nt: TGTGCCAGAAGCCCGGGGACAGGGAGCTCTGGAAACACCATATATTTT; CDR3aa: CARSPGTGSSGNTIYF